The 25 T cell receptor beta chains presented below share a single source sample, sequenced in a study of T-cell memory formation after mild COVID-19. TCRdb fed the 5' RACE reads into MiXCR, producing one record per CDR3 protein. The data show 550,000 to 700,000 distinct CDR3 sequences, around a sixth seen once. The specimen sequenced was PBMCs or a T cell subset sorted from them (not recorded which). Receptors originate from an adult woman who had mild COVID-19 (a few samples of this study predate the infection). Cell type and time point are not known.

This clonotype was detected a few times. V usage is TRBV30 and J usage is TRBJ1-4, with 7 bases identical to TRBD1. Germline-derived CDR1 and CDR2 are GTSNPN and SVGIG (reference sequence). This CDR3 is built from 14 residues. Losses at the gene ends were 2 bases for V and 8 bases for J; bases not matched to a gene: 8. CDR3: CAWSTTGRGEKLFF. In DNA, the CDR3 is TGTGCCTGGAGTACGACAGGGAGAGGCGAAAAACTGTTTTTT.

The CDR3 region has the DNA TGTGCCAGCAGCGGAGCGGGAGGCTACGAGCAGTACTTC. Translation: CASSGAGGYEQYF. This chain connects TRBV7-9 to TRBJ2-7; 9 positions match TRBD2. The CDR3 is 13 amino acids. Germline CDR1 and CDR2: SEHNR and FQNEAQ (reference sequence). Losses at the gene ends were 5 bases for V and 3 bases for J; bases not matched to a gene: 2.

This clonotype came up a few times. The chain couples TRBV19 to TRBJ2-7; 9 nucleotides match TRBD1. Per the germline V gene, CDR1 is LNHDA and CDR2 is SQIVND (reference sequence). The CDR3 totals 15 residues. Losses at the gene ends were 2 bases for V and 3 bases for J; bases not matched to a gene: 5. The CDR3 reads CASSIWPGQGYEQYF. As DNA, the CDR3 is TGTGCCAGTAGTATATGGCCGGGACAGGGCTACGAGCAGTACTTC.

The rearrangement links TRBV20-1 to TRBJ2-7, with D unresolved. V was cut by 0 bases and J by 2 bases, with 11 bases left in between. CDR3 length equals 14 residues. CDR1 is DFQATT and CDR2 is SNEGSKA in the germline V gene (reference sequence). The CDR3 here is CSARDVAVTYEQYF. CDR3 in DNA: TGCAGTGCTAGAGATGTTGCAGTAACCTACGAGCAGTACTTC.

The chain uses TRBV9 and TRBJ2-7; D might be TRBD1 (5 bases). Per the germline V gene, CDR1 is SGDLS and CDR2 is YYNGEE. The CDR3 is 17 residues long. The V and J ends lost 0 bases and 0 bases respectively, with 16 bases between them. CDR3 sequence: CASSVGSGPFSSYEQYF. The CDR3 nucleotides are TGTGCCAGCAGCGTAGGATCAGGGCCGTTCTCCTCCTACGAGCAGTACTTC.

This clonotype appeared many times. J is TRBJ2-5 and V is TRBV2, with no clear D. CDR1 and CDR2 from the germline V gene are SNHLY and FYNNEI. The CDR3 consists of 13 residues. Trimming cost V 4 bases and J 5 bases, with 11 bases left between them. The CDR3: CASSAGSRETQYF. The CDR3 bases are TGTGCCAGCAGTGCCGGTAGCCGGGAGACCCAGTACTTC.

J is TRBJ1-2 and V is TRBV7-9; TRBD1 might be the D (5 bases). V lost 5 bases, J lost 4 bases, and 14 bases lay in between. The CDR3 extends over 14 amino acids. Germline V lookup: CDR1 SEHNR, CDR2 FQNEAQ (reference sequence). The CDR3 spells CASSPWGSSYGYTF. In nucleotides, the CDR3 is TGTGCCAGCAGCCCCTGGGGCAGCAGCTATGGCTACACCTTC.

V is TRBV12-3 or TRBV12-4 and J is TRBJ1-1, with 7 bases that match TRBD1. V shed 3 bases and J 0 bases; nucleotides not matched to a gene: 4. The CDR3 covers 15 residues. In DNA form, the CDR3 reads TGTGCCAGCAGTTTTGGGACAGCCATGAACACTGAAGCTTTCTTT. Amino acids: CASSFGTAMNTEAFF.

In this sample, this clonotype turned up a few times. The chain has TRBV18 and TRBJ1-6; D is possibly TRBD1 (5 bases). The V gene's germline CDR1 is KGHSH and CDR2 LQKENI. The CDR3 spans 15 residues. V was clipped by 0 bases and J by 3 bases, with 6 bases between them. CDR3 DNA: TGTGCCAGCTCACCACCGGGGGGCTATAATTCACCCCTCCACTTT. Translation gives CASSPPGGYNSPLHF.

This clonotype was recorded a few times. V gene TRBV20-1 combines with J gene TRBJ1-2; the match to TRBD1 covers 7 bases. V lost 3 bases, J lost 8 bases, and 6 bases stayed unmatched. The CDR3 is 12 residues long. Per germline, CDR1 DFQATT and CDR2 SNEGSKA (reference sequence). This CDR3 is CSASQGQLGYTF. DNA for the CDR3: TGCAGTGCTAGCCAGGGACAGTTAGGCTACACCTTC.

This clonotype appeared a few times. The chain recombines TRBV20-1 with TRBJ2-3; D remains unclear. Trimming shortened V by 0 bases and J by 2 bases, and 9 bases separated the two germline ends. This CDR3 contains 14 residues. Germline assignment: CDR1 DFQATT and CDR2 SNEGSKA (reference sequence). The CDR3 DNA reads TGCAGTGCTAGAGATCGGTTATTCACAGATACGCAGTATTTT. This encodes CSARDRLFTDTQYF.

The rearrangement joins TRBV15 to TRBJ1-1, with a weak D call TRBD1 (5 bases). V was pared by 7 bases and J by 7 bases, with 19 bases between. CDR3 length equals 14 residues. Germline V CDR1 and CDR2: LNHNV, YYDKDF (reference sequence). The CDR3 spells CATTPPGTPFEAFF. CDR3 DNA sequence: TGTGCCACCACCCCTCCCGGGACCCCCTTTGAAGCTTTCTTT.

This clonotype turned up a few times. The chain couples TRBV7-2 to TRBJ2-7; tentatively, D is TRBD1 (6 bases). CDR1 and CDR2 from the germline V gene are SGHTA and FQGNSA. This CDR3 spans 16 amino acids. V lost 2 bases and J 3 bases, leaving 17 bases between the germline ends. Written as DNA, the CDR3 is TGTGCCAGCAGCTTACTAACAGGGAATCCGAACTACGAGCAGTACTTC. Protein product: CASSLLTGNPNYEQYF.

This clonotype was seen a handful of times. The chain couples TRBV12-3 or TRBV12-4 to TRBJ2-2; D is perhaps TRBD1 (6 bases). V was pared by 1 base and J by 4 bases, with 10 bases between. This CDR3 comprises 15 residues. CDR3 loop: CASSLDQGSTGELFF. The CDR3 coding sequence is TGTGCCAGCAGTTTAGATCAGGGGTCCACCGGGGAGCTGTTTTTT.

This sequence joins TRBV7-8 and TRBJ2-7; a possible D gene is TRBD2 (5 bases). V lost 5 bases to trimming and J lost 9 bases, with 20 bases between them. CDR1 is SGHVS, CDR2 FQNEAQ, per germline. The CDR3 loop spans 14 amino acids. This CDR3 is CASSPGRDPTGQYF. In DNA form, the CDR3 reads TGTGCCAGCAGCCCAGGCCGGGATCCGACTGGGCAGTACTTC.

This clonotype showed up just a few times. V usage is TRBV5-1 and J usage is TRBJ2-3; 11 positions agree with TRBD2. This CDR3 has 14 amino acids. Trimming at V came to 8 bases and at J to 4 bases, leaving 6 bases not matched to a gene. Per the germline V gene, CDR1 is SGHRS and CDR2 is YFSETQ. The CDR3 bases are TGCGCCAGTACACCGGGACTAGCGGCAGATACGCAGTATTTT. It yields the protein CASTPGLAADTQYF.

CDR3 region: CASSALHSSYNEQFF. The CDR3 DNA follows: TGTGCCAGTAGTGCGCTGCACAGCTCCTACAATGAGCAGTTCTTC. This chain connects TRBV19 to TRBJ2-1; no clear D gene. The germline V gene encodes CDR1 LNHDA and CDR2 SQIVND (reference sequence). CDR3 size: 15 residues. The ends were cut back, 5 bases at V and 0 bases at J, with 11 bases in the middle.

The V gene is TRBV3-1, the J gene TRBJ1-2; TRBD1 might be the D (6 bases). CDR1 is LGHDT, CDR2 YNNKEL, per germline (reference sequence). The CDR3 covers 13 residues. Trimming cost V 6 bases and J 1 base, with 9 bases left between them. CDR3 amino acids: CASRSRGNYGYTF. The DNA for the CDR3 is TGTGCCAGCAGGTCCAGGGGTAACTATGGCTACACCTTC.

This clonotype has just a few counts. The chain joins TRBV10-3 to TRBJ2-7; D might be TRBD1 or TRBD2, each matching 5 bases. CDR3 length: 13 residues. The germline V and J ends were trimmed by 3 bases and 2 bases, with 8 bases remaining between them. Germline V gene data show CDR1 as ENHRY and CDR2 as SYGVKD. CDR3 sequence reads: CAISDRETYEQYF. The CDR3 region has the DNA TGTGCCATCAGTGACAGGGAGACCTACGAGCAGTACTTC.

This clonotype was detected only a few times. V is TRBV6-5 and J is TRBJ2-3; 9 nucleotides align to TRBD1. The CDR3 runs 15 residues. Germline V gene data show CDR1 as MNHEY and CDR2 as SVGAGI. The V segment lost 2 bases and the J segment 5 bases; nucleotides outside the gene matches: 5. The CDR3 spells CASSYDGQGIDTQYF. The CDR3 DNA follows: TGTGCCAGCAGTTACGATGGACAGGGGATAGATACGCAGTATTTT.

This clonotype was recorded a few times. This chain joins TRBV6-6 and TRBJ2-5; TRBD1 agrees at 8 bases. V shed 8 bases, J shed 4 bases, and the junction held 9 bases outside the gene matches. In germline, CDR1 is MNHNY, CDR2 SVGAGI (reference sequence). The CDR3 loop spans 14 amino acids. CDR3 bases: TGTGCCAGCGGGGGAGGCAGGGGGCGAGAGACCCAGTACTTC. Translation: CASGGGRGRETQYF.

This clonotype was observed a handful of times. CDR3 coding DNA: TGCGCCAGCAGCCAAGACCCTAGCGGGAGGGCTTCCGAGCAGTACTTC. Translation: CASSQDPSGRASEQYF. This rearrangement joins TRBV4-1 to TRBJ2-7, with TRBD2 identical over 12 bases. The V and J ends lost 0 bases and 6 bases, in that order; junction bases with no gene match: 6. CDR1 is MGHRA, CDR2 YSYEKL, per germline. The CDR3 loop spans 16 amino acids.

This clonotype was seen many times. The CDR3 DNA sequence: TGTGCCAGCAGCTTGGGTCCGGACGGACGTCTCGGCACAGATACGCAGTATTTT. It codes for CASSLGPDGRLGTDTQYF. The chain recombines TRBV5-6 with TRBJ2-3; D is unclear. Germline assignment: CDR1 SGHDT and CDR2 YYEEEE. The CDR3 sequence is 18 residues long. Trimming removed 0 bases at V and 1 base at J, with 18 bases between.

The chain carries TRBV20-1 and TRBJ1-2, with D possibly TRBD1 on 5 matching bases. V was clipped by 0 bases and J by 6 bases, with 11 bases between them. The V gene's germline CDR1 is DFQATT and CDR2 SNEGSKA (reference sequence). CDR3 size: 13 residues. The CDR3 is CSARDWAGDGYTF. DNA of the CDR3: TGCAGTGCTAGAGATTGGGCGGGGGATGGCTACACCTTC.

For the CDR3, the DNA is TGTGCCAGCAGAGGGACAGGGTGGAACATTCAGTACTTC. Translating gives CASRGTGWNIQYF. The chain couples TRBV6-2 or TRBV6-3 to TRBJ2-4; 9 positions agree with TRBD1. CDR1 and CDR2 (germline): MNHEY, SVGEGT. The J segment lost 7 bases and the V segment lost 6 bases, leaving 4 bases of the junction unmatched. The CDR3 is made up of 13 amino acids.